This T cell receptor (beta chain) was found in a study of blood T cell repertoires in COVID-19. Whole-study context: Sites in the United States, Italy and Spain provided acute and convalescent COVID-19 samples. In each case, the material was cDNA or gDNA derived from T cells, B-cell-depleted T cells, or PBMCs.

V was pared by 3 bases and J by 8 bases, with 17 bases between. Germline V gene lookup returns CDR1 LNHDA and CDR2 SQIVND (reference sequence). The CDR3 has 15 amino acids. Original analysis: Nucleated cell number was recorded as an estimate derived from reference gene primer amplification. Only in-frame clones appear in the TCRdb table, and some are missing; sequencing was by immunoSEQ multiplex PCR. V and J calls plus clone size are reproduced from that table; the DNA served to infer D and trimming. Of around 43,000 clones in the sample, approximately 85% are singletons; the top ten hold 30% to 35%. This clone showed up just once.

This sequence joins TRBV19 and TRBJ2-1, with D tentatively TRBD2 (6 bases). This clonotype originated in an elderly woman with acute or convalescent COVID-19. The sequenced material came from peripheral blood. CDR3 loop: CASSMRDLGTDEQFF. For the CDR3, the DNA is TGTGCCAGTAGTATGAGGGACTTGGGAACCGATGAGCAGTTCTTC.